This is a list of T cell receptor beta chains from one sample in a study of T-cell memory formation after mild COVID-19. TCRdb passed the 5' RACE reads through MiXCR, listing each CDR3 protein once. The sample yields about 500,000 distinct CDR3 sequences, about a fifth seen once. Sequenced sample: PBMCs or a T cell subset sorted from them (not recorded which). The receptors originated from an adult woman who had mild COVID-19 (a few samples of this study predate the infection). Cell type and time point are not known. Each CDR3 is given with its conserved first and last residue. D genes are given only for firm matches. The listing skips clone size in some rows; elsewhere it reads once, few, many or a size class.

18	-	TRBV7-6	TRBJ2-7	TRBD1	TGTGCCAGCAGCTTAGGACCAGGGGGACCCGCTGGCTCCTACGAGCAGTACTTC	CASSLGPGGPAGSYEQYF
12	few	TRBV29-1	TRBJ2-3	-	TGCAGCGTTGACGGGATCACAGATACGCAGTATTTT	CSVDGITDTQYF
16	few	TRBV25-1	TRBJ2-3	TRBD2	TGTGCCAGCAGCCGACCCGAGCGGGGGGGGAGAGATACGCAGTATTTT	CASSRPERGGRDTQYF
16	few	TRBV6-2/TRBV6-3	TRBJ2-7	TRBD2	TGTGCCAGCAGTTACGGGACTAGCGGGGACCCCTACGAGCAGTACTTC	CASSYGTSGDPYEQYF
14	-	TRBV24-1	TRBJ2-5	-	TGTGCCACCAGTGAAGGGAGCGGACAAGAGACCCAGTACTTC	CATSEGSGQETQYF
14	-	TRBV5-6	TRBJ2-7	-	TGTGCCAGCAGCCGGGGCACTAGTCGGTACGAGCAGTACTTC	CASSRGTSRYEQYF
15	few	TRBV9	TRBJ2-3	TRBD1	TGTGCCAGCAGCGTCGGACAGGGTCGGACAGATACGCAGTATTTT	CASSVGQGRTDTQYF
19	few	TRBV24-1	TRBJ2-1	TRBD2	TGTGCCACCAGTGATCCAGGACTAGCGGGAGAAAGGGACTACAATGAGCAGTTCTTC	CATSDPGLAGERDYNEQFF
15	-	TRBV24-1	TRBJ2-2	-	TGTGCCACCAGTGACCGGGCGGTTAGACGCGGGGAGCTGTTTTTT	CATSDRAVRRGELFF
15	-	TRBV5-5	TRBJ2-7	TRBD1	TGTGCCAGCAGTCCAGACAGGGTGGGTGGATACGAGCAGTACTTC	CASSPDRVGGYEQYF
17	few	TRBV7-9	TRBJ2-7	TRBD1	TGTGCCAGCAGCTTAACCATCATCAGACAGGGGTCCTACGAGCAGTACTTC	CASSLTIIRQGSYEQYF
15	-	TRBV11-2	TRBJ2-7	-	TGTGCCAGCAGCAAAATACGGGACACCCCTTACGAGCAGTACTTC	CASSKIRDTPYEQYF
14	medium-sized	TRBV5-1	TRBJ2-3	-	TGCGCCAGCAGCTTTAGGCAGGCCACAGATACGCAGTATTTT	CASSFRQATDTQYF
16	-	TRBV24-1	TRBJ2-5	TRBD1	TGTGCCACCAGTGTCCTCTCACAGGGGGCACCGGAGACCCAGTACTTC	CATSVLSQGAPETQYF
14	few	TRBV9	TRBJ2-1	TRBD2	TGTGCCAGCAGCGACCCCGGGACTAGCTATGAGCAGTTCTTC	CASSDPGTSYEQFF
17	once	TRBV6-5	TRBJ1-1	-	TGTGCCAGCAGTTACTACGGGAGTGAAGTCTTAGACACTGAAGCTTTCTTT	CASSYYGSEVLDTEAFF
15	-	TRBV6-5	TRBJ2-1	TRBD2	TGTGCCAGCAGTTACTCACTAGCGGGGGCGTATGAGCAGTTCTTC	CASSYSLAGAYEQFF
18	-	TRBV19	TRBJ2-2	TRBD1	TGTGCCAGTAGTATTAGGTTGATAGGACAGGTTAACACCGGGGAGCTGTTTTTT	CASSIRLIGQVNTGELFF
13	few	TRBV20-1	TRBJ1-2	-	TGCAGTGCTAGCCTCGCCATTAGCTATGGCTACACCTTC	CSASLAISYGYTF
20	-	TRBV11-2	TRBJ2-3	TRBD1	TGTGCCAGCAGCTTAGCTCCGTGGGACAGGGGATTTCGGGGCACAGATACGCAGTATTTT	CASSLAPWDRGFRGTDTQYF
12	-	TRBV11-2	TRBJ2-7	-	TGTGCCAGCAGCAACCTGGAGGCCGAGCAGTACTTC	CASSNLEAEQYF
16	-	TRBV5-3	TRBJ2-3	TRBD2	TGTGCCAGAGAGGGAAAGCGGGGGGGCCGAGAAGATACGCAGTATTTT	CAREGKRGGREDTQYF
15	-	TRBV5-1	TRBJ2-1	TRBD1	TGCGCCAGCAGCTTACGGACAGGGATGTACAATGAGCAGTTCTTC	CASSLRTGMYNEQFF
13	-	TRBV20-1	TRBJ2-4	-	TGCAGGGGGCAGGGGTTAGCCAAAAACATTCAGTACTTC	CRGQGLAKNIQYF
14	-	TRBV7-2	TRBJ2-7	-	TGTGCCAGCAGCTTAATGTCAGGGCAGTACGAGCAGTACTTC	CASSLMSGQYEQYF
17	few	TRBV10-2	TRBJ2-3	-	TGCGCCAGCAGCCCGGGGGCAACACTTTTACGCACAGATACGCAGTATTTT	CASSPGATLLRTDTQYF
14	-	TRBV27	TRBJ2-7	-	TGTGCCAGCAGTTTAAGTTCAGGGTTCCACGAGCAGTACTTC	CASSLSSGFHEQYF
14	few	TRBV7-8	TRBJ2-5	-	TGTGCCAGCAGCGGCCAAGGGGGGTCTGGGACCCAGTACTTC	CASSGQGGSGTQYF
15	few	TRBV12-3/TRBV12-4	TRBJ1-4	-	TGTGCCAGCAGTAAAACAGGGTTCGGTAATGAAAAACTGTTTTTT	CASSKTGFGNEKLFF
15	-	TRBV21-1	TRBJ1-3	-	TGTGCCAGCAGCCCCCGTAGTCACGGTGGAAACACCATATATTTT	CASSPRSHGGNTIYF
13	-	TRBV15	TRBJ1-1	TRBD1	TGTGCCACCAGCGATGGGGACAGGAATGAAGCTTTCTTT	CATSDGDRNEAFF
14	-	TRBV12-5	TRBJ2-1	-	TGTGCTAGTGGTCCTCACAGCTTCTACAATGAGCAGTTCTTC	CASGPHSFYNEQFF